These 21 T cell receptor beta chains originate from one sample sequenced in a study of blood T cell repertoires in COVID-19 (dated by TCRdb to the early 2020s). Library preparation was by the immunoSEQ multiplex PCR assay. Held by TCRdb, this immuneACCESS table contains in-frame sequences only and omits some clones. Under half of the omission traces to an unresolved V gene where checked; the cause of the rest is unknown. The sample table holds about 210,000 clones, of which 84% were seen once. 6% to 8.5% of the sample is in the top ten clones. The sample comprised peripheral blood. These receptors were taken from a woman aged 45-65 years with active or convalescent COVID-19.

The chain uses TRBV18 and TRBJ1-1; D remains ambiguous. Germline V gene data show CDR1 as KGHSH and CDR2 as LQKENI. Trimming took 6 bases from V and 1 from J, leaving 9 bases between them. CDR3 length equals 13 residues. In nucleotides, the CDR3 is TGTGCCAGCTCGCAAAGAGAGAACACTGAAGCTTTCTTT. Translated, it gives CASSQRENTEAFF.

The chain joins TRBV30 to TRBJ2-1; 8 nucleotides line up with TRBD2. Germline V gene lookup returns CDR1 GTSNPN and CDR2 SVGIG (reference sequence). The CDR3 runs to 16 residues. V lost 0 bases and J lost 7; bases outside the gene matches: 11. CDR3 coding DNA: TGTGCCTGGAGTGTAACGGGAGGGCCTTTTGGAAATGAGCAGTTCTTC. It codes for CAWSVTGGPFGNEQFF.

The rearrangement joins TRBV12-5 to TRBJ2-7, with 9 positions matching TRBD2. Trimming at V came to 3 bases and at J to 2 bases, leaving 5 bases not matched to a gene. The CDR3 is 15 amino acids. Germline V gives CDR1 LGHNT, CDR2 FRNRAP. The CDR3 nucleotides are TGTGCTAGTGGTTTAGGGGCGGGAGGGACCTACGAGCAGTACTTC. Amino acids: CASGLGAGGTYEQYF. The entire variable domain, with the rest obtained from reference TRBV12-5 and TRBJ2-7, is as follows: DARVTQTPRHKVTEMGQEVTMRCQPILGHNTVFWYRQTMMQGLELLAYFRNRAPLDDSGMPKDRFSAEMPDATLATLKIQPSEPRDSAVYFCASGLGAGGTYEQYFGPGTRLTVT.

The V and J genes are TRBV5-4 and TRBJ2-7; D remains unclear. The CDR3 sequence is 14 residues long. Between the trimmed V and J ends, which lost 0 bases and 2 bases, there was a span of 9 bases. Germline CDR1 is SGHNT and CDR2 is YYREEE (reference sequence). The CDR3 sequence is CASSLGKSPYEQYF. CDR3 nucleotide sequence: TGTGCCAGCAGCTTGGGTAAGAGCCCCTACGAGCAGTACTTC.

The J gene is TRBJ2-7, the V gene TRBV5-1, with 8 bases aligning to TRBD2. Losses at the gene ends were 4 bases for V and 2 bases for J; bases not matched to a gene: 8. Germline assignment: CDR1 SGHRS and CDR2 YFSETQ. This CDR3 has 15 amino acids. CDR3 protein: CASSPTSGKAYEQYF. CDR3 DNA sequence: TGCGCCAGCAGCCCTACTAGCGGTAAAGCCTACGAGCAGTACTTC.

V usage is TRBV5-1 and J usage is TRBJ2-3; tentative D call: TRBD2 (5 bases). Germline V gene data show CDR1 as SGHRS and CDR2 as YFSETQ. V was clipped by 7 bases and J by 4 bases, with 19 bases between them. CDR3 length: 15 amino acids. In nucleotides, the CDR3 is TGCGCCAGCGGCGTCCGGGGTCCCCCCCCAGATACGCAGTATTTT. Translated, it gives CASGVRGPPPDTQYF.

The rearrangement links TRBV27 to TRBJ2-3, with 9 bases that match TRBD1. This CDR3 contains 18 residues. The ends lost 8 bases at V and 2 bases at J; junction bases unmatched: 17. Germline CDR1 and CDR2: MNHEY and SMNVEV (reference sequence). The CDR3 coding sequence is TGTGCCAGCCAACGCCGAACGGGACAGGGCCCATCCACAGATACGCAGTATTTT. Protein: CASQRRTGQGPSTDTQYF.

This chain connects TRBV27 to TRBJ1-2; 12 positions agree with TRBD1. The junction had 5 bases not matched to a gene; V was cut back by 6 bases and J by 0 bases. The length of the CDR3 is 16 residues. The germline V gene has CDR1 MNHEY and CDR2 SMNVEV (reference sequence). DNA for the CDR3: TGTGCCAGCAGCCGGGACAGGGGGCAAGCTAACTATGGCTACACCTTC. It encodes CASSRDRGQANYGYTF.

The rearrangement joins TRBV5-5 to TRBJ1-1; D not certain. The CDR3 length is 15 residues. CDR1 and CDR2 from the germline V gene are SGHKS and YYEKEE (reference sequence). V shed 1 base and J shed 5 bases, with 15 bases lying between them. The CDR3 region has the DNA TGTGCCAGCAGCTTGTCCCGGCTGGGAGGGACTGAAGCTTTCTTT. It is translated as CASSLSRLGGTEAFF.

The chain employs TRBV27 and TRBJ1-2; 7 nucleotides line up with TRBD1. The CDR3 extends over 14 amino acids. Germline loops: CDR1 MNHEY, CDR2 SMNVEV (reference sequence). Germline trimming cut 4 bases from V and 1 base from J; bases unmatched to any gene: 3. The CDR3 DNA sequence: TGTGCCAGCAGTTCCAGGGGGATTAACTATGGCTACACCTTC. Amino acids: CASSSRGINYGYTF.

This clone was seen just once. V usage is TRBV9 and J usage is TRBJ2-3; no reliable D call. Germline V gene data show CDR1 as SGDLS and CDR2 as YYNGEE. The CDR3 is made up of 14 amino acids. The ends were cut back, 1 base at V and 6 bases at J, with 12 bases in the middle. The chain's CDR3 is CASSVRSLGDTQYF. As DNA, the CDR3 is TGTGCCAGCAGCGTAAGGTCCCTCGGGGATACGCAGTATTTT.

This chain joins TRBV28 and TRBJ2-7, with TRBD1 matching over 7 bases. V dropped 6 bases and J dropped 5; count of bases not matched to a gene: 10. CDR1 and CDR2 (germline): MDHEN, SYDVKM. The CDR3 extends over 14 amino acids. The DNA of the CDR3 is TGTGCCAGCAGAGAACTAAACAGGGGCCACGAGCAGTACTTC. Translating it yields CASRELNRGHEQYF. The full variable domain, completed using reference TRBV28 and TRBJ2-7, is DVKVTQSSRYLVKRTGEKVFLECVQDMDHENMFWYRQDPGLGLRLIYFSYDVKMKEKGDIPEGYSVSREKKERFSLILESASTNQTSMYLCASRELNRGHEQYFGPGTRLTVT.

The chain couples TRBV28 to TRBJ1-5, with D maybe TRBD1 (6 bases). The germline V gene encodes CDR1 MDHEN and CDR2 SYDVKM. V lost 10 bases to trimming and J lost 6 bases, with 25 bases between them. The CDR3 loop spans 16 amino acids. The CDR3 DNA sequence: TGTGCCACCCGACCTGGACGACAGGTGGTGATTCAGCCCCAGCATTTT. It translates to CATRPGRQVVIQPQHF. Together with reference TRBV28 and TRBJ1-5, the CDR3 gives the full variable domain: DVKVTQSSRYLVKRTGEKVFLECVQDMDHENMFWYRQDPGLGLRLIYFSYDVKMKEKGDIPEGYSVSREKKERFSLILESASTNQTSMYLCATRPGRQVVIQPQHFGDGTRLSIL.

DNA for the CDR3: TGTGCCAGCAGTGAAACGACTAGCACTTACGAGCAGTACTTC. Its protein is CASSETTSTYEQYF. The J gene is TRBJ2-7, the V gene TRBV25-1; 7 positions agree with TRBD2. Germline CDR1 and CDR2: MGHDK and SYGVNS. The V gene end was trimmed by 2 bases and the J gene end by 4 bases; junction bases not matched to a gene: 5. The CDR3 contains 14 residues.

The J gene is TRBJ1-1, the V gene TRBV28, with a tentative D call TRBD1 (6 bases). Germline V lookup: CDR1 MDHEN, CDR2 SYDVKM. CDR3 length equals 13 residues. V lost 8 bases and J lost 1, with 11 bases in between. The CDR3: CASRRQENTEAFF. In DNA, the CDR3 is TGTGCCAGCCGGAGACAGGAGAACACTGAAGCTTTCTTT.

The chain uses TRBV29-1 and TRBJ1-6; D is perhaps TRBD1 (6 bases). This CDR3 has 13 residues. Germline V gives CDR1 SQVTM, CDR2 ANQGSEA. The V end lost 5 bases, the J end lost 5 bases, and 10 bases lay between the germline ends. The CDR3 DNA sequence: TGCAGCGTTCTAGGACAGAATAATTCACCCCTCCACTTT. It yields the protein CSVLGQNNSPLHF.

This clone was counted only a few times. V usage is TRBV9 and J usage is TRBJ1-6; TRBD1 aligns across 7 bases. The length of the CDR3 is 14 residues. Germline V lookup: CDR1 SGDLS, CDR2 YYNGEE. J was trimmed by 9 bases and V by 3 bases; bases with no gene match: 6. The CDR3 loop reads CASSGTGAGSPLHF. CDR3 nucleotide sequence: TGTGCCAGCAGCGGAACAGGGGCGGGTTCACCCCTCCACTTT. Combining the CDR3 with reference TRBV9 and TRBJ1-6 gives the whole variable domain DSGVTQTPKHLITATGQRVTLRCSPRSGDLSVYWYQQSLDQGLQFLIQYYNGEERAKGNILERFSAQQFPDLHSELNLSSLELGDSALYFCASSGTGAGSPLHFGNGTRLTVT.

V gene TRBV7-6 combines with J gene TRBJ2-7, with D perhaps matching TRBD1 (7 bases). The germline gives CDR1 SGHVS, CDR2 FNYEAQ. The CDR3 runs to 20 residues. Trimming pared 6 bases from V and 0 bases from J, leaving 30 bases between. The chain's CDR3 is CASSFPSTGTFIFSSYEQYV. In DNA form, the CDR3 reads TGTGCCAGCAGTTTCCCCTCGACAGGGACTTTTATTTTTAGCTCCTACGAGCAGTACGTC.

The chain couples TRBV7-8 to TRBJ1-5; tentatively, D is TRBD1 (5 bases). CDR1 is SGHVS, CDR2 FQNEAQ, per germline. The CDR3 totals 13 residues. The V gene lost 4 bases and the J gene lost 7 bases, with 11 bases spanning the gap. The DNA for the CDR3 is TGTGCCAGCAGCTCTACCCAGGGACAGCCCCAGCATTTT. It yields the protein CASSSTQGQPQHF.

The DNA of the CDR3 is TGTGCCATCAAAGACAGAGCCAAAAACATTCAGTACTTC. Translating gives CAIKDRAKNIQYF. The J gene is TRBJ2-4, the V gene TRBV19; D is possibly TRBD1 (5 bases). The V gene's germline CDR1 is LNHDA and CDR2 SQIVND (reference sequence). Trimming took 10 bases from V and 0 from J, leaving 10 bases between them. CDR3 length: 13 amino acids.

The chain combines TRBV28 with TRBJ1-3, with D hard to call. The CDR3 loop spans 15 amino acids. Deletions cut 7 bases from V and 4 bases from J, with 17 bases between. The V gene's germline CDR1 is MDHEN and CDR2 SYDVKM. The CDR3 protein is CASMGDRPGGNTIYF. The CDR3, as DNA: TGTGCCAGCATGGGCGATAGACCGGGAGGAAACACCATATATTTT.